The 9 T cell receptor beta chains given below trace back to one sample, sequenced in a study of cytomegalovirus exposure and HLA in healthy donors. The study ran its PCR with 60 Vbeta and 13 Jbeta primers. Assay: immunoSEQ multiplex PCR; the TCRdb copy retains only in-frame clones and omits some. The repertoire consists of 200,000 to 250,000 clones, with more than 85% occurring once and the leading ten covering about 1%. Material for sequencing was PBMCs. Receptor source: a woman in her late teens or twenties in good health and CMV-seronegative.

The rearrangement uses TRBV9 and TRBJ2-5; 8 nucleotides align to TRBD2. TRBJ2-7 matches the DNA end more closely, so the J call is doubtful. The germline gives CDR1 SGDLS, CDR2 YYNGEE. This CDR3 comprises 16 residues. The CDR3 here is CASSVTPTSETYEQYF. The CDR3 nucleotides are TGTGCCAGCAGCGTAACCCCGACTAGCGAGACCTACGAGCAGTACTTC.

There are a few counts of this clone. V gene TRBV4-2 combines with J gene TRBJ2-1; a weak D match, TRBD1 (5 bases). V lost 2 bases, J lost 10 bases, and 12 bases lay in between. The CDR3 runs to 13 residues. CDR1 LGHNA and CDR2 YNFKEQ come from the germline V gene. The CDR3: CASSQNQGREQFF. In DNA form, the CDR3 reads TGTGCCAGCAGCCAAAATCAGGGCCGGGAGCAGTTCTTC.

This rearrangement joins TRBV7-6 to TRBJ2-3, with 9 bases lining up with TRBD1. V lost 0 bases to trimming and J lost 6 bases; unmatched junction nucleotides: 7. Germline CDR1 SGHVS, CDR2 FNYEAQ. The CDR3 runs 16 residues. CDR3 region: CASSLAPGTGLDTQYF. The CDR3 region has the DNA TGTGCCAGCAGCTTAGCTCCTGGGACAGGGTTGGATACGCAGTATTTT.

The rearrangement joins TRBV10-1 to TRBJ2-5; no clear D. This CDR3 has 14 residues. Germline lookup yields CDR1 WNHNN and CDR2 SYGVQD (reference sequence). Trimming took 2 bases from V and 2 from J, leaving 9 bases between them. The CDR3 DNA reads as TGCGCCAGCAGTGAGGCCCATAGTCAAGAGACCCAGTACTTC. Translation: CASSEAHSQETQYF.

V is TRBV19 and J is TRBJ1-2; a possible D gene is TRBD1 (5 bases). The ends were cut back, 2 bases at V and 5 bases at J, with 18 bases in the middle. This CDR3 contains 16 residues. Per the germline V gene, CDR1 is LNHDA and CDR2 is SQIVND (reference sequence). The CDR3 sequence: CASSIRGGEKLYGYTF. The CDR3 bases are TGTGCCAGTAGTATAAGGGGAGGGGAGAAATTATATGGCTACACCTTC.

This clone is a singleton in its sample. The rearrangement joins TRBV4-1 to TRBJ1-4; D is ambiguous. The V gene's germline CDR1 is MGHRA and CDR2 YSYEKL. V lost 0 bases and J 3 bases, leaving 29 bases between the germline ends. The CDR3 spans 22 residues. The CDR3 DNA is TGCGCCAGCAGCCAAGAGTTCGGGAGGACCGGCCTGTACTTGGAGGCTAATGAAAAACTGTTTTTT. Translation: CASSQEFGRTGLYLEANEKLFF.

The rearrangement uses TRBV9 and TRBJ2-3, with D possibly being TRBD2 (6 bases). Germline assignment: CDR1 SGDLS and CDR2 YYNGEE. This CDR3 is built from 15 residues. V was shortened by 4 bases and J by 3 bases, with 15 bases between the two germline ends. This CDR3 reads CASSPGGRVTDTQYF. As DNA, the CDR3 is TGTGCCAGCAGCCCCGGGGGTAGGGTAACAGATACGCAGTATTTT.

In its sample, this clone was seen once. The V call is TRBV5-4, the J call TRBJ2-3, with 8 bases that match TRBD2. The CDR3 has 18 residues. Per germline, CDR1 SGHNT and CDR2 YYREEE (reference sequence). Unmatched junction bases numbered 15, after V lost 4 bases and J lost 2 bases. For the CDR3, the DNA is TGTGCCAGCAGCCTCCCCGGCATGACTAGCGTCCCCACAGATACGCAGTATTTT. It yields the protein CASSLPGMTSVPTDTQYF.

This chain joins TRBV2 and TRBJ1-4; 10 positions agree with TRBD1. J was trimmed by 7 bases and V by 7 bases; bases with no gene match: 6. CDR1 is SNHLY, CDR2 FYNNEI, per germline. The CDR3 has 14 residues. The CDR3 loop reads CASNGQGGIEKLFF. DNA for the CDR3: TGTGCCAGCAACGGACAGGGGGGGATTGAAAAACTGTTTTTT.